This entry features one T cell receptor (beta chain) sequence. V lost 1 base and J 1 base, leaving 7 bases between the germline ends. CDR1 and CDR2 from the germline V gene are SEHNR and FQNEAQ (reference sequence). The CDR3 totals 14 residues. The record originates from a study of radiation and T cells in renal cell carcinoma. The method was immunoSEQ multiplex PCR; TCRdb's version includes in-frame clones alone and lacks a portion of them. The top ten clones hold about 11% of a sample with fewer than 200,000 clones, about 87% of them seen once. Time point given: blood 4 weeks post-SBRT, at nephrectomy. As to treatment: 15 Gy SBRT to primary tumor, nephrectomy 4 weeks later.

The receptor was derived from a woman aged 45 to 65 with renal cell carcinoma. The V gene is TRBV7-9, the J gene TRBJ2-5, with D unresolved. The sample in question was blood, obtained from a patient whose treatment included radiotherapy and nephrectomy. Here the CDR3 reads CASSLVVTQETQYF. The CDR3 bases are TGTGCCAGCAGCTTAGTGGTGACCCAAGAGACCCAGTACTTC.